Shown below are 18 T cell receptor beta chains from a single sample sequenced in a study of cytomegalovirus exposure and HLA in healthy donors. Using immunoSEQ multiplex PCR, the repertoire was profiled, and TCRdb retains in-frame clones only, with some absent. The sample has 150,000 to 200,000 clones; around 85% are singletons. The sequenced sample was PBMCs. These receptors all come from a man aged 25-45 years in good health and CMV-seropositive.

V and J are TRBV19 and TRBJ2-1; 10 nucleotides align to TRBD1. This CDR3 has 15 residues. Germline V gene sequence: CDR1 LNHDA, CDR2 SQIVND (reference sequence). V lost 7 bases and J lost 6; bases outside the gene matches: 9. This chain's CDR3 is CASTPGQGSINEQFF. CDR3 bases: TGTGCCAGTACCCCGGGACAGGGGAGTATCAATGAGCAGTTCTTC. Variable domain in full (rest from reference TRBV19 and TRBJ2-1): DGGITQSPKYLFRKEGQNVTLSCEQNLNHDAMYWYRQDPGQGLRLIYYSQIVNDFQKGDIAEGYSVSREKKESFPLTVTSAQKNPTAFYLCASTPGQGSINEQFFGPGTRLTVL.

The chain joins TRBV25-1 to TRBJ1-3; TRBD1 is a possible D gene (5 bases). Germline V gene lookup returns CDR1 MGHDK and CDR2 SYGVNS. The CDR3 is made up of 17 amino acids. V lost 3 bases to trimming and J lost 1 base, with 16 bases between them. The CDR3 DNA sequence: TGTGCCAGCAGTGATTTCGTTTCTAGGGGTTCTGGAAACACCATATATTTT. The encoded protein is CASSDFVSRGSGNTIYF. The entire variable domain, with the rest obtained from reference TRBV25-1 and TRBJ1-3, is as follows: EADIYQTPRYLVIGTGKKITLECSQTMGHDKMYWYQQDPGMELHLIHYSYGVNSTEKGDLSSESTVSRIRTEHFPLTLESARPSHTSQYLCASSDFVSRGSGNTIYFGEGSWLTVV.

The rearrangement joins TRBV19 to TRBJ1-4; tentative D call: TRBD1 (5 bases). Trimming stripped 7 bases from V and 1 base from J, with 16 bases between. In germline, CDR1 is LNHDA, CDR2 SQIVND (reference sequence). The CDR3 runs to 16 residues. For the CDR3, the DNA is TGTGCCAGTACCAAGACGGGGGGAGGAACTAATGAAAAACTGTTTTTT. Encoded protein: CASTKTGGGTNEKLFF.

This clone came up a few times. The chain has TRBV10-3 and TRBJ1-5, with D unresolved. V lost 0 bases and J lost 2, with 11 bases in between. The CDR3 runs 16 residues. Per germline, CDR1 ENHRY and CDR2 SYGVKD. CDR3 residues: CAISESIRVGNQPQHF. DNA of the CDR3: TGTGCCATCAGTGAGTCGATCCGGGTGGGCAATCAGCCCCAGCATTTT.

This chain links TRBV10-3 with TRBJ2-1; D remains unclear. V lost 10 bases to trimming and J lost 8 bases, with 12 bases between them. The CDR3 runs 11 residues. Germline CDR1 and CDR2: ENHRY and SYGVKD. This CDR3 reads CATSSGDEQFF. The DNA for the CDR3 is TGTGCCACCTCCTCAGGCGATGAGCAGTTCTTC.

The J gene is TRBJ1-4, the V gene TRBV7-9; D gene ambiguous. From germline, CDR1 is SEHNR and CDR2 FQNEAQ (reference sequence). V was cut by 6 bases and J by 4 bases, with 12 bases left in between. The CDR3 has 14 residues. CDR3 residues: CASRSPGRNEKLFF. CDR3 nucleotide sequence: TGTGCCAGCAGGTCTCCAGGCCGTAATGAAAAACTGTTTTTT.

The chain recombines TRBV14 with TRBJ2-2, with a tentative D call TRBD2 (6 bases). V dropped 4 bases and J dropped 5 bases, with 20 bases sitting between them. Germline V gives CDR1 SGHDN, CDR2 FVKESK. This CDR3 has 17 residues. CDR3 DNA: TGTGCCAGCAGCCTAGGACTCTGGCGGGGCTCGACCGGGGAGCTGTTTTTT. As protein: CASSLGLWRGSTGELFF.

Here the CDR3 DNA reads TGCGCCAGCAGCCAAGGCGGGGGTCGGGTCACCGGGGAGCTGTTTTTT. Translating it yields CASSQGGGRVTGELFF. J is TRBJ2-2 and V is TRBV4-3; 7 bases align to TRBD2. The germline CDR1 and CDR2 sequences are LGHNA and YSLEER. V lost 1 base, J lost 4 bases, and 6 bases stayed unmatched. The CDR3 has 16 amino acids.

The chain combines TRBV7-6 with TRBJ1-4; 10 positions match TRBD1. Germline CDR1 SGHVS, CDR2 FNYEAQ. Trimming removed 5 bases from V and 8 bases from J; junction bases left unmatched: 5. CDR3 length: 14 residues. The CDR3 bases are TGTGCCAGCAGCCTCGACAGGGGGCGGGAAAAACTGTTTTTT. Protein: CASSLDRGREKLFF.

The chain employs TRBV20-1 and TRBJ2-3; possible D gene TRBD2, 5 bases. CDR1 and CDR2 from the germline V gene are DFQATT and SNEGSKA (reference sequence). The CDR3 is 10 amino acids. Trimming stripped 6 bases from V and 7 bases from J, with 8 bases between. The CDR3 loop is CSAEGYTQYF. DNA for the CDR3: TGCAGTGCCGAGGGTTATACGCAGTATTTT.

On this clone itself: This sample includes further DNA sequences coding for the same CDR3. This chain joins TRBV30 and TRBJ2-3; tentatively, D is TRBD1 (6 bases). Trimming cost V 0 bases and J 3 bases, with 7 bases left between them. CDR3 length: 13 residues. Germline CDR1 and CDR2: GTSNPN and SVGIG (reference sequence). The chain's CDR3 is CAWSVQGTDTQYF. DNA of the CDR3: TGTGCCTGGAGTGTACAGGGAACAGATACGCAGTATTTT.

The chain is built from TRBV5-1 and TRBJ1-1, with D perhaps matching TRBD1 (6 bases). The germline V and J ends were trimmed by 4 bases and 4 bases, with 11 bases remaining between them. The CDR3 consists of 13 residues. Germline values: CDR1 SGHRS, CDR2 YFSETQ. DNA of the CDR3: TGCGCCAGCAGCCTGGGGGCAGGCACTGAAGCTTTCTTT. This translates into CASSLGAGTEAFF.

This chain's CDR3 is CATSSRENTEAFF. CDR3 DNA sequence: TGTGCCACCAGCAGCAGGGAGAACACTGAAGCTTTCTTT. This sequence joins TRBV15 and TRBJ1-1, with a tentative D call TRBD1 (5 bases). There are 13 residues in the CDR3. V was clipped by 3 bases and J by 1 base, with 6 bases between them. Germline lookup yields CDR1 LNHNV and CDR2 YYDKDF (reference sequence).

The V gene is TRBV20-1, the J gene TRBJ2-7; a weak D match, TRBD2 (6 bases). This CDR3 has 11 amino acids. V was pared by 6 bases and J by 4 bases, with 10 bases between. The germline V gene has CDR1 DFQATT and CDR2 SNEGSKA (reference sequence). The CDR3 sequence: CSASGTYEQYF. The CDR3 nucleotides are TGCAGTGCCTCCGGGACTTACGAGCAGTACTTC.

The chain links TRBV2 to TRBJ1-5, with TRBD1 identical over 9 bases. With V trimmed by 6 bases and J by 3 bases, 3 bases remained unmatched. Germline CDR1 reads SNHLY; CDR2 reads FYNNEI. This CDR3 is built from 14 residues. The CDR3 sequence: CASSWTGANQPQHF. The CDR3 nucleotides are TGTGCCAGCAGCTGGACAGGGGCCAATCAGCCCCAGCATTTT.

The DNA for the CDR3 is TGTGCCAGCAGCTTCAGACAGGTCCCGACCACCGGGGAGCTGTTTTTT. As protein: CASSFRQVPTTGELFF. The V gene is TRBV9, the J gene TRBJ2-2, with D possibly TRBD1 on 6 matching bases. This CDR3 is built from 16 residues. Between the trimmed V and J ends, which lost 4 bases and 4 bases, there was a span of 17 bases. Germline V CDR1 and CDR2: SGDLS, YYNGEE.

The chain combines TRBV27 with TRBJ2-2, with D perhaps matching TRBD1 (6 bases). The germline V gene encodes CDR1 MNHEY and CDR2 SMNVEV (reference sequence). The CDR3 extends over 17 amino acids. V gave up 1 base and J gave up 4 bases, with 16 bases separating them. CDR3 residues: CASSLWGPTFLTGELFF. The CDR3 region has the DNA TGTGCCAGCAGTTTATGGGGGCCGACATTCCTCACCGGGGAGCTGTTTTTT.

J is TRBJ2-3 and V is TRBV18; TRBD2 matches at 12 bases. The V gene's germline CDR1 is KGHSH and CDR2 LQKENI. The CDR3 is 17 amino acids. Germline trimming cut 3 bases from V and 0 bases from J; bases unmatched to any gene: 4. This CDR3 is CASSPPTSGGSTDTQYF. CDR3 bases: TGTGCCAGCTCACCGCCGACTAGCGGGGGAAGCACAGATACGCAGTATTTT.